The rows below give T cell receptor beta chains drawn from one sample of a study of blood T cell repertoires in COVID-19. Assay: immunoSEQ multiplex PCR; the TCRdb copy retains only in-frame clones and omits some. The data show over 150,000 clones, approximately 80% seen once. The specimen was PBMCs or T cells enriched from blood (not recorded which). These receptors were taken from a woman in her sixties who had recovered from COVID-19. CDR3s include the opening cysteine and the closing phenylalanine or tryptophan. D genes are given only for firm matches. The size entry is marked missing in some rows and otherwise reads once, few, many or a size class.

NA | TRBJ1-5 | NA | TRBV6-1 | TGTGCCAGCAGTGAAACCCCTGGGGGCCGCAATCAGCCCCAGCATTTT | CASSETPGGRNQPQHF
TRBD2 | TRBJ2-1 | few | TRBV5-4 | TGTGCCAGCAGCCCCAACCTAGCGGGGGTGCGCGAGCAGTTCTTC | CASSPNLAGVREQFF
NA | TRBJ2-7 | NA | TRBV5-1 | TGCGCCAGCAGCAAAGAGGGTAAAGCCTACGAGCAGTACTTC | CASSKEGKAYEQYF
TRBD1 | TRBJ2-6 | NA | TRBV9 | TGTGCCAGCAGCGTGACAGGGATGGGAGGGGCCAACGTCCTGACTTTC | CASSVTGMGGANVLTF
NA | TRBJ1-6 | NA | TRBV19 | TGTGCCAGTAGTATAAAGGAGGGGAGTACTTCACCCCTCCACTTT | CASSIKEGSTSPLHF
NA | TRBJ2-5 | NA | TRBV19 | TGTGCCAGTAGTATGACAGTGCAAGAGACCCAGTACTTC | CASSMTVQETQYF
NA | TRBJ1-1 | once | TRBV2 | TGTGCCAACCAGGGGTCATGGAACACTGAAGCTTTCTTT | CANQGSWNTEAFF
TRBD2 | TRBJ2-7 | NA | TRBV5-6 | TGTGCCAGCAGAACCTGGGGTAGCGGGGGCAACTACGAGCAGTACTTC | CASRTWGSGGNYEQYF
NA | TRBJ2-3 | once | TRBV19 | TGTGCCAGTAGTACCTTGAGCACAGATACGCAGTATTTT | CASSTLSTDTQYF
TRBD2 | TRBJ2-7 | NA | TRBV19 | TGTGCCAGTAGCCTAGAAGCGGGGGAGATCTCCTACGAGCAGTACTTC | CASSLEAGEISYEQYF
NA | TRBJ1-3 | NA | TRBV19 | TGTGCCAGTAGTATTCCGCCGAGCTCTGGAAACACCATATATTTT | CASSIPPSSGNTIYF
TRBD2 | TRBJ2-1 | NA | TRBV5-1 | TGCGCCAGCAGCTTGGAGCCGGGACTAGAGGCTGAGCAGTTCTTC | CASSLEPGLEAEQFF
TRBD1 | TRBJ1-2 | NA | TRBV7-9 | TGTGCCAGCAGCTTAGAGACAGGGACTTCCTATGGCTACACCTTC | CASSLETGTSYGYTF
NA | TRBJ1-2 | NA | TRBV19 | TGTGCCAGTAGTAGCTCTTCGCAGGGTTATGGCTACACCTTC | CASSSSSQGYGYTF
NA | TRBJ2-7 | NA | TRBV5-1 | TGCGCCAGCAGCAAGGACAGTCACGAGCAGTACTTC | CASSKDSHEQYF
TRBD1 | TRBJ2-3 | NA | TRBV6-1 | TGTGCCAGCAGTGAAGTGACAGGGCGGGGCACAGATACGCAGTATTTT | CASSEVTGRGTDTQYF
TRBD2 | TRBJ2-1 | NA | TRBV6-4 | TGTGCCAGCATAGGTGGACTAGCGGGGTACAATGAGCAGTTCTTC | CASIGGLAGYNEQFF
NA | TRBJ1-2 | NA | TRBV6-6 | TGTGCCAGCAGCCAGATCGGAGGTTCCGGGGGCTACACCTTC | CASSQIGGSGGYTF
NA | TRBJ1-6 | once | TRBV10-2 | TGCGCCAGCAGCCCCCTCGGGTTCTATAATTCACCCCTCCACTTT | CASSPLGFYNSPLHF
TRBD2 | TRBJ2-5 | NA | TRBV5-1 | TGCGCCAGCGCCAGAGCGGGGGGGCTGGAGACCCAGTACTTC | CASARAGGLETQYF
TRBD1 | TRBJ2-7 | NA | TRBV10-3 | TGTGCCATCAGTGAGGGAGGGACAGGGAGCTACGAGCAGTACTTC | CAISEGGTGSYEQYF
NA | TRBJ1-6 | NA | TRBV9 | TGTGCCAGCAGCGTAGATCAGGGAACCGAATCCCTCCACTTT | CASSVDQGTESLHF
NA | TRBJ1-1 | few | TRBV10-1 | TGCGCCAGCAGTGAACTAGAGAAGGGCACTGAAGCTTTCTTT | CASSELEKGTEAFF
TRBD2 | TRBJ2-1 | few | TRBV29-1 | TGCAGCGTCTGGTTGGGACTAGGGTCGAATGAGCAGTTCTTC | CSVWLGLGSNEQFF
TRBD2 | TRBJ2-7 | NA | TRBV5-1 | TGCGCCAGCAGCTTGGGTGGGACTAGCATGTACGAGCAGTACTTC | CASSLGGTSMYEQYF
TRBD1 | TRBJ2-3 | NA | TRBV3-1/TRBV3-2 | TGTGCCAGCAGCCAAGGATGGAAGGGACAGGGGGCAGCAGATACGCAGTATTTT | CASSQGWKGQGAADTQYF